This T cell receptor beta chain was recorded in a study of T-cell reconstitution after alpha-beta-depleted transplantation in children. Points from the study as a whole: After transplant, at about two months, alpha-beta T cells were reportedly derived from several hundred expanded graft clones. It was newly produced T cells that mostly accounted for T-cell counts and diversity one year after transplant. Surviving recipient T cells and thymic progenitors underlay high day-60 TCRbeta diversity in some patients.

The CDR3 contains 17 residues. Looked up from germline, CDR1 is MGHRA and CDR2 is YSYEKL. With 3 bases removed from V and 4 bases from J, the gap between germline ends came to 22 bases. The authors prepared the TCRbeta library with unique molecular identifiers. MiXCR, run by TCRdb on the PCR reads, gives a single entry per CDR3 protein. The sample contains 150,000 to 250,000 distinct CDR3 sequences, approximately 6% of which appear only once. On this clonotype: Its antigen is as yet unknown.

The chain combines TRBV4-1 with TRBJ2-7; D tentatively fits TRBD1 or TRBD2 (5 bases each). The sequence was obtained from a girl under three years old with combined immunodeficiency, due to receive a stem cell transplant. Specimen: PBMCs, collected before TCRalphabeta/CD19-depleted stem cell transplant. DNA of the CDR3: TGCGCCAGCAGCCACCGGGCCGGGACGCGGAACCCGTACGAGCAGTACTTC. The encoded protein is CASSHRAGTRNPYEQYF.